This T cell receptor (beta chain) was sequenced in a study of regulatory T cells in long-lasting Graves disease. General study findings and limits: Newly diagnosed Graves' patients had higher TCR diversity than persistent ones. Repertoires from persistent disease leaned toward TRBV28, TRBJ1-2 and TRBJ2-5.

This clonotype was seen at least ten times. As yet, its antigen is unknown. Relying on iRepertoire HTBI primers and Arm-PCR of CDR3 regions, the team built TCR beta libraries. TCRdb redid the calling of the multiplex PCR reads with MiXCR, one entry per CDR3 protein. This table holds 450,000 to 600,000 distinct CDR3 sequences, approximately 15% found once. The CDR3 loop spans 14 amino acids. Trimming removed 1 base from V and 7 bases from J; junction bases left unmatched: 7. The germline V gene encodes CDR1 DFQATT and CDR2 SNEGSKA (reference sequence). This sample's time point: newly diagnosed GD, antithyroid drugs for less than 3 months. Generation of the TCR library employed RNA extracted from PBMCs. These data also formed part of another study, on T cells in Graves' hyperthyroidism and ophthalmopathy. That source notes: Diagnoses were established using clinical symptoms, serum thyroxine and TRAb, thyroid ultrasound and orbital computed tomography.

The material sequenced was peripheral blood mononuclear cells (PBMCs), taken at new diagnosis, from a patient treated with antithyroid drugs. This sequence was found in a man in his thirties or forties with Graves disease. The chain joins TRBV20-1 to TRBJ2-1, with 7 nucleotides matching TRBD2. CDR3 bases: TGCAGTGCTAGAGGAGCGGGATTGGGGAATGAGCAGTTCTTC. Protein sequence: CSARGAGLGNEQFF.